The source of this TCR beta chain is a study of blood T cell repertoires in COVID-19. Whole-study context: Sites in the United States, Italy and Spain provided acute and convalescent COVID-19 samples. T cells, B-cell-depleted T cells, or PBMCs supplied cDNA or gDNA.

Study processing details: Amplification of reference gene primers provided the estimated nucleated cell counts. Method: immunoSEQ multiplex PCR; TCRdb's copy keeps in-frame clones and lacks some. V and J calls and clone size are copied from that table; D and trimming were computed from the DNA. The data hold about 280,000 clones, with about 89% observed a single time. This CDR3 is built from 14 residues. Germline V gene lookup returns CDR1 SGHNT and CDR2 YYREEE (reference sequence). Trimming took 4 bases from V and 3 from J; bases not matched to a gene: 5. The chain couples TRBV5-4 to TRBJ2-3; 7 positions agree with TRBD2. The material sequenced was peripheral blood. The TCR originated in a man aged 35-49 years with acute or convalescent COVID-19. This CDR3 reads CASSPFGGTDTQYF. DNA of the CDR3: TGTGCCAGCAGCCCTTTCGGGGGGACAGATACGCAGTATTTT.